The 17 T cell receptor beta chains reported below all come from one sample, sequenced in a study of T cell responses to AZD1222 COVID-19 vaccine. Using immunoSEQ multiplex PCR, the repertoire was profiled, and TCRdb retains in-frame clones only, with some absent. This table holds roughly 150,000 clones, 89% found once. Source: peripheral blood, taken on day 0 of AZD1222 vaccination. The receptors come from an adult in good health.

The V gene is TRBV5-6, the J gene TRBJ2-7; weak D call: TRBD1 (6 bases). The ends were cut back, 4 bases at V and 4 bases at J, with 15 bases in the middle. The CDR3 covers 14 residues. In germline, CDR1 is SGHDT, CDR2 YYEEEE. CDR3 sequence (DNA): TGTGCCAGCAGCCAAGGGGAGACAGGTTACGAGCAGTACTTC. Translating it yields CASSQGETGYEQYF. Full variable domain (missing parts from reference TRBV5-6 and TRBJ2-7): DAGVTQSPTHLIKTRGQQVTLRCSPKSGHDTVSWYQQALGQGPQFIFQYYEEEERQRGNFPDRFSGHQFPNYSSELNVNALLLGDSALYLCASSQGETGYEQYFGPGTRLTVT.

This clone was seen a handful of times. The chain joins TRBV6-2 or TRBV6-3 to TRBJ2-2; TRBD1 matches at 8 bases. Germline CDR1 reads MNHEY; CDR2 reads SVGEGT. This CDR3 has 14 residues. V lost 5 bases, J lost 4 bases, and 3 bases stayed unmatched. In DNA form, the CDR3 reads TGTGCCAGCAGTGGGACAGGAGTCACCGGGGAGCTGTTTTTT. Its protein is CASSGTGVTGELFF.

The chain couples TRBV19 to TRBJ1-1, with 7 nucleotides matching TRBD1. CDR3 length: 15 residues. V was clipped by 5 bases and J by 4 bases; unmatched bases: 10. Per the germline V gene, CDR1 is LNHDA and CDR2 is SQIVND (reference sequence). CDR3 bases: TGTGCCAGTAGTCCCCTGACAGGGAGGGGCACTGAAGCTTTCTTT. Its translation: CASSPLTGRGTEAFF. Full variable domain (rest looked up from reference TRBV19 and TRBJ1-1): DGGITQSPKYLFRKEGQNVTLSCEQNLNHDAMYWYRQDPGQGLRLIYYSQIVNDFQKGDIAEGYSVSREKKESFPLTVTSAQKNPTAFYLCASSPLTGRGTEAFFGQGTRLTVV.

The rearrangement links TRBV28 to TRBJ2-4; 7 bases map to TRBD2. CDR1 MDHEN and CDR2 SYDVKM come from the germline V gene. This CDR3 is built from 16 residues. V was clipped by 6 bases and J by 0 bases; unmatched bases: 8. CDR3 nucleotide sequence: TGTGCCAGCAGCGATGGGGGGGGACTAGCCAAAAACATTCAGTACTTC. This gives the protein CASSDGGGLAKNIQYF.

The chain has TRBV7-2 and TRBJ1-2; 9 bases map to TRBD1. Per germline, CDR1 SGHTA and CDR2 FQGNSA. Germline trimming cut 5 bases from V and 2 bases from J; bases unmatched to any gene: 6. CDR3 length equals 15 residues. CDR3 protein: CASSASTGGNYGYTF. Here the CDR3 DNA reads TGTGCCAGCAGCGCGTCGACAGGGGGAAACTATGGCTACACCTTC.

The chain uses TRBV5-5 and TRBJ2-5, with D uncertain. The germline V gene has CDR1 SGHKS and CDR2 YYEKEE (reference sequence). Trimming stripped 1 base from V and 1 base from J, with 2 bases between. The CDR3 totals 12 residues. CDR3 amino acids: CASSLTQETQYF. The CDR3 DNA sequence: TGTGCCAGCAGCTTGACCCAAGAGACCCAGTACTTC.

This chain links TRBV7-2 with TRBJ1-5, with D tentatively TRBD1 (5 bases). Germline V gene lookup returns CDR1 SGHTA and CDR2 FQGNSA. V was cut by 5 bases and J by 0 bases, with 14 bases left in between. This CDR3 region has 16 residues. The CDR3 sequence is CASSTQGLYSNQPQHF. Written as DNA, the CDR3 is TGTGCCAGCAGCACGCAGGGACTGTATAGCAATCAGCCCCAGCATTTT.

A single count supports this clone. The chain has TRBV7-6 and TRBJ2-7, with 7 nucleotides matching TRBD1. This CDR3 has 13 residues. Germline CDR1 SGHVS, CDR2 FNYEAQ. V shed 5 bases, J shed 7 bases, and the junction held 8 bases outside the gene matches. This CDR3 is CASSRGPSIEQYF. The CDR3 DNA is TGTGCCAGCAGCAGGGGGCCTTCCATAGAGCAGTACTTC.

This chain links TRBV18 with TRBJ2-5; no clear D gene. The V gene's germline CDR1 is KGHSH and CDR2 LQKENI. V lost 2 bases, J lost 4 bases, and 8 bases lay in between. This CDR3 spans 13 amino acids. The CDR3 protein is CASSPGVPETQYF. CDR3 bases: TGTGCCAGCTCACCAGGGGTTCCAGAGACCCAGTACTTC. Full variable domain (missing parts from reference TRBV18 and TRBJ2-5): NAGVMQNPRHLVRRRGQEARLRCSPMKGHSHVYWYRQLPEEGLKFMVYLQKENIIDESGMPKERFSAEFPKEGPSILRIQQVVRGDSAAYFCASSPGVPETQYFGPGTRLLVL.

The chain has TRBV2 and TRBJ2-1, with TRBD1 matching over 10 bases. CDR1 and CDR2 (germline): SNHLY, FYNNEI. V was pared by 8 bases and J by 4 bases, with 2 bases of the junction left unmatched. The CDR3 covers 13 residues. In nucleotides, the CDR3 is TGTGCCAGCGGGGGACAGGGGTACAATGAGCAGTTCTTC. Protein: CASGGQGYNEQFF.

This rearrangement joins TRBV19 to TRBJ1-5, with D tentatively TRBD1 (6 bases). This CDR3 spans 14 amino acids. Germline V gene data show CDR1 as LNHDA and CDR2 as SQIVND (reference sequence). V lost 3 bases to trimming and J lost 7 bases, with 13 bases between them. The DNA of the CDR3 is TGTGCCAGTAGTATGAACAGGGTCGGCCAGCCCCAGCATTTT. The encoded protein is CASSMNRVGQPQHF.

This clone was counted a few times. This sequence joins TRBV28 and TRBJ1-6; tentative D call: TRBD1 (6 bases). The CDR3 extends over 16 amino acids. Germline CDR1 is MDHEN and CDR2 is SYDVKM. V lost 4 bases, J lost 6 bases, and 16 bases lay in between. The CDR3, as DNA: TGTGCCAGCAGTTCCTGGCCGACAGGCGTTAATTCACCCCTCCACTTT. This encodes CASSSWPTGVNSPLHF.

The CDR3 is CASRWGTGSTGELFF. Written as DNA, the CDR3 is TGTGCCAGCAGGTGGGGGACAGGGAGCACCGGGGAGCTGTTTTTT. The rearrangement joins TRBV28 to TRBJ2-2, with 9 positions matching TRBD1. The CDR3 loop spans 15 amino acids. The germline CDR1 and CDR2 sequences are MDHEN and SYDVKM. Losses at the gene ends were 6 bases for V and 4 bases for J; bases not matched to a gene: 6.

The chain couples TRBV6-5 to TRBJ2-2; TRBD1 agrees at 8 bases. Germline V gives CDR1 MNHEY, CDR2 SVGAGI. The length of the CDR3 is 15 residues. V was pared by 4 bases and J by 4 bases, with 5 bases of the junction left unmatched. DNA of the CDR3: TGTGCCAGCAGTTCAGGGGGCGCGGGCACCGGGGAGCTGTTTTTT. The encoded protein is CASSSGGAGTGELFF.

V usage is TRBV7-9 and J usage is TRBJ1-1, with D perhaps matching TRBD1 (6 bases). CDR3 size: 16 residues. CDR1 is SEHNR, CDR2 FQNEAQ, per germline (reference sequence). V dropped 4 bases and J dropped 0 bases, with 15 bases sitting between them. CDR3 sequence reads: CASSSSDSTMNTEAFF. As DNA, the CDR3 is TGTGCCAGCAGCTCCTCGGACAGTACCATGAACACTGAAGCTTTCTTT.

The chain joins TRBV27 to TRBJ2-7; 7 bases are a match to TRBD1. The CDR3 spans 12 residues. With V trimmed by 7 bases and J by 1 base, 1 base remained unmatched. Germline V CDR1 and CDR2: MNHEY, SMNVEV (reference sequence). The CDR3: CASTGQSYEQYF. CDR3 coding DNA: TGTGCCAGCACGGGACAGTCCTACGAGCAGTACTTC.

The DNA of the CDR3 is TGTGCCAGCAGCTTGGGAACAGGGTCGACCAGCCGAGGGATCTACAATGAGCAGTTCTTC. It yields the protein CASSLGTGSTSRGIYNEQFF. This chain links TRBV5-8 with TRBJ2-1; D is perhaps TRBD1 (6 bases). In germline, CDR1 is SGHTS, CDR2 YDEGEE. The CDR3 is made up of 20 amino acids. Between the trimmed V and J ends, which lost 0 bases and 3 bases, there was a span of 25 bases.